The 31 T cell receptor beta chains presented below share a single source sample, sequenced in a study of identical twins. TCRdb used MiXCR to reprocess the 5' RACE reads, holding one entry per CDR3 protein. The data contain 500,000 to 650,000 distinct CDR3 sequences, 20% to 25% of them singletons. The same specimen was also included in a second study, on yellow fever vaccine responses in identical twins.

Source material: CD4+ T cells sorted from blood. These receptors all stem from a woman aged 18-29 years in good health.

This rearrangement joins TRBV20-1 to TRBJ2-2; TRBD1 matches at 7 bases. The V gene's germline CDR1 is DFQATT and CDR2 SNEGSKA (reference sequence). V lost 0 bases, J lost 4 bases, and 5 bases stayed unmatched. The CDR3 has 15 residues. CDR3 in amino acids: CSAREGQNPTGELFF. The CDR3 DNA follows: TGCAGTGCTAGAGAGGGACAGAATCCCACCGGGGAGCTGTTTTTT.

The genes are TRBV5-1 and TRBJ2-3; D ambiguous. Germline values: CDR1 SGHRS, CDR2 YFSETQ. V dropped 4 bases and J dropped 6 bases, with 24 bases sitting between them. The CDR3 runs to 17 residues. The CDR3 bases are TGCGCCAGCAGCCCCGAGTCTAGAAAACCAAGGCCGGATACGCAGTATTTT. Protein: CASSPESRKPRPDTQYF.

This clonotype was counted a few times. The rearrangement uses TRBV12-3 or TRBV12-4 and TRBJ1-1; D ambiguous. Trimming cost V 7 bases and J 3 bases, with 15 bases left between them. The CDR3 is made up of 14 amino acids. CDR3 DNA sequence: TGTGCCAGCACCCTAGGGATTGTGGACACTGAAGCTTTCTTT. Its protein is CASTLGIVDTEAFF.

The chain couples TRBV4-1 to TRBJ1-5; D is perhaps TRBD1 (5 bases). Germline lookup yields CDR1 MGHRA and CDR2 YSYEKL. Trimming removed 2 bases from V and 10 bases from J, with 9 bases in between. The CDR3 extends over 12 amino acids. CDR3 residues: CASSQPGGPQHF. The CDR3 DNA reads TGCGCCAGCAGCCAACCTGGGGGACCCCAGCATTTT.

A few counts support this clonotype. The CDR3 nucleotides read TGTGCCATCAGCTCCGGGACATATAATGAAAAACTGTTTTTT. This translates into CAISSGTYNEKLFF. The chain employs TRBV10-3 and TRBJ1-4; a possible D gene is TRBD1 (6 bases). This CDR3 spans 14 amino acids. Trimming stripped 6 bases from V and 4 bases from J, with 12 bases between. Looked up from germline, CDR1 is ENHRY and CDR2 is SYGVKD.

The rearrangement links TRBV2 to TRBJ1-4, with D possibly TRBD1 on 5 matching bases. Germline CDR1 is SNHLY and CDR2 is FYNNEI. V gave up 6 bases and J gave up 0 bases, with 14 bases separating them. The length of the CDR3 is 16 residues. Written as DNA, the CDR3 is TGTGCCAGCAGGATCTCCCAGACAGCAACTAATGAAAAACTGTTTTTT. It encodes CASRISQTATNEKLFF.

There are a few counts of this clonotype. This sequence joins TRBV27 and TRBJ1-1; D may be TRBD1 (6 bases). The CDR3 is 14 amino acids. Trimming stripped 4 bases from V and 4 bases from J, with 13 bases between. CDR1 and CDR2 from the germline V gene are MNHEY and SMNVEV (reference sequence). Here the CDR3 reads CASSSPGHFTEAFF. For the CDR3, the DNA is TGTGCCAGCAGTTCTCCGGGACACTTCACTGAAGCTTTCTTT.

This clonotype has at least ten counts. The chain has TRBV20-1 and TRBJ2-4; 10 bases align to TRBD2. The CDR3 extends over 17 amino acids. V gave up 1 base and J gave up 5 bases; unmatched junction bases: 11. Germline V CDR1 and CDR2: DFQATT, SNEGSKA (reference sequence). In nucleotides, the CDR3 is TGCAGTGCTAGAGGAGCTAGCGGGAGAGAGGGAGAAAACATTCAGTACTTC. It specifies CSARGASGREGENIQYF.

The chain carries TRBV27 and TRBJ2-1, with TRBD2 identical over 15 bases. V lost 5 bases and J lost 7; bases outside the gene matches: 9. CDR1 MNHEY and CDR2 SMNVEV come from the germline V gene (reference sequence). The CDR3 length is 17 residues. The CDR3 DNA is TGTGCCAGCAGTCCCGGACTAGCGGGGGGGCGTGTTAATGAGCAGTTCTTC. It encodes CASSPGLAGGRVNEQFF.

This chain uses TRBV21-1 with TRBJ2-7; TRBD1 is taken as the D call from the table, unchecked against the DNA. TRBV21-1 is a pseudogene. This CDR3 has 16 residues. CDR3 nucleotides: TGTGCCAGCAGCAAACCACGTAGGGGGTGTCTCTACGAGCAGTACTTC. It yields the protein CASSKPRRGCLYEQYF.

This clonotype was detected a few times. The J gene is TRBJ2-2, the V gene TRBV10-3; 7 bases map to TRBD1. J gave up 4 bases and V 7 bases, and 12 bases lay outside the gene matches. In germline, CDR1 is ENHRY, CDR2 SYGVKD. This CDR3 contains 16 residues. The CDR3 nucleotides are TGTGCCATCAAGGGCGAAAGAGACAGGGCCACCGGGGAGCTGTTTTTT. As protein: CAIKGERDRATGELFF.

The rearrangement uses TRBV7-9 and TRBJ2-2; D is unresolved. V was cut by 2 bases and J by 5 bases, with 15 bases left in between. Germline V gene lookup returns CDR1 SEHNR and CDR2 FQNEAQ (reference sequence). The CDR3 has 16 residues. CDR3 sequence: CASSLSHRPDTGELFF. The CDR3, as DNA: TGTGCCAGCAGCTTATCCCACCGGCCGGATACCGGGGAGCTGTTTTTT.

This clonotype was seen a handful of times. V is TRBV5-1 and J is TRBJ2-2, with 14 nucleotides matching TRBD2. Germline CDR1 reads SGHRS; CDR2 reads YFSETQ. V dropped 6 bases and J dropped 0; count of bases not matched to a gene: 4. This CDR3 has 17 residues. CDR3 DNA sequence: TGCGCCAGCAAGGGGACTAGCGGGGGCCCGAACACCGGGGAGCTGTTTTTT. This translates into CASKGTSGGPNTGELFF.

The chain has TRBV5-1 and TRBJ1-4, with D perhaps matching TRBD1 (6 bases). This CDR3 comprises 13 residues. V was trimmed by 6 bases and J by 7 bases, leaving 13 bases between them. Germline CDR1 SGHRS, CDR2 YFSETQ. The CDR3 sequence is CASTTGRGEKLFF. The CDR3 DNA is TGCGCCAGCACCACTGGCAGGGGTGAAAAACTGTTTTTT.

This chain links TRBV6-5 with TRBJ2-3; no firm D call. Germline V CDR1 and CDR2: MNHEY, SVGAGI. This CDR3 region has 15 residues. V lost 0 bases and J 2 bases, leaving 9 bases between the germline ends. The CDR3 region is CASSYSSLATDTQYF. CDR3 sequence (DNA): TGTGCCAGCAGTTACTCGTCCCTGGCCACAGATACGCAGTATTTT.

The chain uses TRBV7-9 and TRBJ2-5; the match to TRBD2 covers 9 bases. The length of the CDR3 is 16 residues. Germline V lookup: CDR1 SEHNR, CDR2 FQNEAQ (reference sequence). V trimming: 5 bases; J trimming: 4 bases; junction bases outside the gene matches: 11. The CDR3 sequence is CASSLLGGGAVETQYF. The CDR3 coding sequence is TGTGCCAGCAGCCTTCTTGGCGGGGGGGCCGTAGAGACCCAGTACTTC.

The chain uses TRBV28 and TRBJ2-3; the match to TRBD1 covers 10 bases. This CDR3 comprises 16 residues. The trim removed 5 bases at V and 4 bases at J, leaving 9 bases unmatched. Germline V gene lookup returns CDR1 MDHEN and CDR2 SYDVKM. The CDR3 protein is CASSTSGTGVSDTQYF. The CDR3 coding sequence is TGTGCCAGCAGTACCTCCGGGACAGGGGTTTCAGATACGCAGTATTTT.

This clonotype was picked up a small number of times. The rearrangement uses TRBV6-1 and TRBJ2-3; the match to TRBD2 covers 8 bases. CDR1 MNHNS and CDR2 SASEGT come from the germline V gene. Unmatched junction bases numbered 11, after V lost 6 bases and J lost 0 bases. CDR3 length: 17 residues. The CDR3 spells CASSPWVSGASTDTQYF. The CDR3 DNA reads TGTGCCAGCAGCCCCTGGGTTAGCGGGGCTAGCACAGATACGCAGTATTTT.

The chain combines TRBV12-3 or TRBV12-4 with TRBJ2-1; 14 bases are shared with TRBD2. This CDR3 is 17 amino acids long. V lost 7 bases, J lost 7 bases, and 12 bases stayed unmatched. The CDR3: CASTREKTSGGGNEQFF. For the CDR3, the DNA is TGTGCCAGCACCCGAGAAAAGACTAGCGGGGGGGGTAATGAGCAGTTCTTC.

This clonotype was seen a handful of times. The genes are TRBV15 and TRBJ1-4, with 12 positions matching TRBD1. J was trimmed by 8 bases and V by 0 bases; bases with no gene match: 13. The CDR3 totals 19 residues. The germline CDR1 and CDR2 sequences are LNHNV and YYDKDF (reference sequence). Written as DNA, the CDR3 is TGTGCCACCAGCAGAGATGGTCTGGGACAGGGGGCAGGAGGGGAAAAACTGTTTTTT. It encodes CATSRDGLGQGAGGEKLFF.

V gene TRBV28 combines with J gene TRBJ1-1, with a tentative D call TRBD1 (5 bases). Germline V gene lookup returns CDR1 MDHEN and CDR2 SYDVKM. V shed 1 base and J shed 1 base, with 7 bases lying between them. This CDR3 region has 14 residues. The CDR3 sequence is CASSLYGGNTEAFF. The CDR3 coding sequence is TGTGCCAGCAGTTTATACGGGGGGAACACTGAAGCTTTCTTT.

V and J are TRBV6-1 and TRBJ2-2, with 8 bases matching TRBD2. V gave up 10 bases and J gave up 5 bases; unmatched junction bases: 6. This CDR3 spans 13 amino acids. Germline V gene data show CDR1 as MNHNS and CDR2 as SASEGT. For the CDR3, the DNA is TGTGCCACCCGCCGGGGGGGTACCGGGGAGCTGTTTTTT. Amino acids: CATRRGGTGELFF.

The V call is TRBV10-3, the J call TRBJ2-1, with 7 bases aligning to TRBD1. V lost 10 bases and J lost 4; bases outside the gene matches: 10. The CDR3 has 14 amino acids. The germline V gene has CDR1 ENHRY and CDR2 SYGVKD. In DNA form, the CDR3 reads TGTGCCAGCCTACCGGGACAGCAATACAATGAGCAGTTCTTC. This encodes CASLPGQQYNEQFF.

This chain joins TRBV18 and TRBJ2-7, with 7 bases aligning to TRBD1. Trimming at V came to 2 bases and at J to 4 bases, leaving 11 bases not matched to a gene. The CDR3 sequence is 16 residues long. The V gene's germline CDR1 is KGHSH and CDR2 LQKENI. In nucleotides, the CDR3 is TGTGCCAGCTCACCAGTCCTGGGACAGAAACAATACGAGCAGTACGTC. This sequence encodes CASSPVLGQKQYEQYV.

This clonotype was picked up many times. The chain recombines TRBV5-1 with TRBJ1-3; D remains ambiguous. Germline CDR1 reads SGHRS; CDR2 reads YFSETQ. V was clipped by 4 bases and J by 1 base, with 9 bases between them. The CDR3 length is 14 residues. The CDR3 sequence: CASSPGGSGNTIYF. The CDR3 DNA reads as TGCGCCAGCAGCCCCGGAGGTTCTGGAAACACCATATATTTT. Using reference TRBV5-1 and TRBJ1-3 for the parts outside the CDR3, the full variable domain is KAGVTQTPRYLIKTRGQQVTLSCSPISGHRSVSWYQQTPGQGLQFLFEYFSETQRNKGNFPGRFSGRQFSNSRSEMNVSTLELGDSALYLCASSPGGSGNTIYFGEGSWLTVV.

This clonotype was detected only a few times. This chain joins TRBV10-3 and TRBJ1-5; D uncertain. Germline CDR1 and CDR2: ENHRY and SYGVKD. This CDR3 has 13 amino acids. The ends were cut back, 0 bases at V and 1 base at J, with 1 base in the middle. CDR3 region: CAISESSNQPQHF. CDR3 DNA sequence: TGTGCCATCAGTGAGTCGAGCAATCAGCCCCAGCATTTT.

This clonotype was seen more than once but under ten times. V gene TRBV5-1 combines with J gene TRBJ2-2; no firm D call. The V gene's germline CDR1 is SGHRS and CDR2 YFSETQ. CDR3 size: 14 residues. V was clipped by 2 bases and J by 5 bases, with 10 bases between them. The CDR3 spells CASSLGPVTGELFF. The DNA for the CDR3 is TGCGCCAGCAGCTTAGGACCGGTGACCGGGGAGCTGTTTTTT.

V and J are TRBV29-1 and TRBJ2-7, with unresolved D. Trimming removed 4 bases at V and 5 bases at J, with 9 bases between. Germline CDR1 and CDR2: SQVTM and ANQGSEA. The CDR3 totals 11 residues. Written as DNA, the CDR3 is TGCAGCGTTGCGCTTAGGGACGAGCAGTACTTC. It codes for CSVALRDEQYF.

The V and J genes are TRBV20-1 and TRBJ2-5; weak D call: TRBD1 (6 bases). CDR3 size: 14 residues. Per the germline V gene, CDR1 is DFQATT and CDR2 is SNEGSKA (reference sequence). V was pared by 3 bases and J by 0 bases, with 11 bases between. Here the CDR3 DNA reads TGCAGTGCTAGCTCAACAGGGCACCAAGAGACCCAGTACTTC. Protein sequence: CSASSTGHQETQYF.

This chain links TRBV29-1 with TRBJ2-7; no reliable D call. The V gene's germline CDR1 is SQVTM and CDR2 ANQGSEA. V lost 1 base, J lost 5 bases, and 9 bases lay in between. The CDR3 totals 12 residues. This CDR3 is CSVEGSMDEQYF. Here the CDR3 DNA reads TGCAGCGTTGAAGGGTCGATGGACGAGCAGTACTTC.

This clonotype turned up a few times. The CDR3 nucleotides are TGTGCCACCGGGGACACGAAGGACGCGGGTCTCCAAGAGACCCAGTACTTC. Translation gives CATGDTKDAGLQETQYF. The V gene is TRBV24-1, the J gene TRBJ2-5; maybe TRBD1 (6 bases). V lost 9 bases to trimming and J lost 1 base, with 23 bases between them. Germline CDR1 is KGHDR and CDR2 is SFDVKD. The CDR3 is 17 residues long.